This section outlines one T cell receptor (beta chain) sequence together with its context. The specificity of this receptor is unknown. Related donors were used in the transplants with nonmyeloablative bone marrow transplantation, and mixed chimerism was transient in the human trials. Thawed PBMCs were FACS-sorted into unstimulated Tregs (CD4+CD25+CD127-), CD4+ non-Tregs (CD4+CD25-), CD4 cells and CD8 cells. The patients were a handful of recipients of combined kidney and bone marrow transplants from the ITN036ST trial, and samples were available only for these trial subjects. Healthy control blood was processed to PBMCs with a Ficoll density gradient and then cryopreserved, whereas patient PBMCs were collected both before and after transplant. This specimen comes from a study of Tregs in tolerant kidney transplant recipients (dated 2019 in TCRdb). With respect to the entire study: TCRbeta sequencing was used in the study to identify donor-specific regulatory T cells before combined kidney and bone marrow transplantation, and the identified cells were then tracked after transplant. General findings and caveats noted by the study authors: Biological reproducibility was not directly addressed, though technical replication error appeared minimal. For some patients, the PCR primers changed as time went on, which meant samples from those patients could not be compared with one another at the nucleotide level. In tolerant patients, the expansion of donor-specific Tregs was greater than global Treg expansion, suggesting that the expansion was antigen-driven rather than nonspecific. Expanding Tregs with activated donor B cells appeared to identify the most biologically relevant and donor-specific TCRbeta repertoire. Because the study included only a small number of patients, the results must be confirmed in larger populations and under other immunosuppression protocols.

For TCRbeta CDR3 sequencing, genomic DNA from the sorted cells was extracted using the QIAGEN DNeasy Blood and Tissue Kit. High-throughput TCRbeta CDR3 sequencing, which included PCR amplification with bias correction and internal controls, was done commercially through immunoSEQ. The published analysis was carried out like this. Unique productive TCRbeta sequences were defined by CDR3 nucleotide sequence where primers matched, otherwise by CDR3 amino acid sequence with Vbeta and Jbeta genes. To correct sorting error, sequences shared between sorted populations at a frequency ratio of 2:1 or less were removed; the rest were assigned to the higher population. A sequence counted as donor-reactive if, in CFSE-low cells, the sequence had a frequency of at least 0.01% and was expanded at least 5-fold compared with unstimulated cells. Repertoire divergence was quantified by Jensen-Shannon divergence using the top 100 TCRbeta sequences ranked by frequency. For samples with multiple sequencing runs, sorting error was corrected separately for each run before the runs were pooled. Held by TCRdb, this immuneACCESS table contains in-frame sequences only and omits some clones. Under half of the omission traces to an unresolved V gene where checked; the cause of the rest is unknown. V and J calls plus clone size are reproduced from that table; the DNA served to infer D and trimming. The record for this sample contains 6,400 or so clones. The top ten constitute roughly two fifths of the sample.

This TCR came from a human patient who received a combined kidney and bone marrow transplant. After a transplant, the donor of the graft may account for some T cells. Material: CD8+ T cells from blood (PBMCs), obtained 12 months after the transplant.

The CDR3 region has the sequence CASSADRGETQYF. The sequenced part of the CDR3 DNA is TGTGCCAGCAGCGCGGACAGGGGAGAGACC. The chain couples TRBV11-2 to TRBJ2-5, and 9 junction bases match TRBD1. The read ends 3 residues before the CDR3 terminus; that terminus is restored from the germline J gene. V is cut back by 5 bases and J by 4 bases, with 2 bases in the junction unmatched. From the cysteine up to the phenylalanine, the CDR3 has a length of 13 residues. The DNA covers only part of the CDR3, 30 bases in frame from base 1. Per the germline V gene, SGHAT is the CDR1 and FQNNGV is the CDR2.